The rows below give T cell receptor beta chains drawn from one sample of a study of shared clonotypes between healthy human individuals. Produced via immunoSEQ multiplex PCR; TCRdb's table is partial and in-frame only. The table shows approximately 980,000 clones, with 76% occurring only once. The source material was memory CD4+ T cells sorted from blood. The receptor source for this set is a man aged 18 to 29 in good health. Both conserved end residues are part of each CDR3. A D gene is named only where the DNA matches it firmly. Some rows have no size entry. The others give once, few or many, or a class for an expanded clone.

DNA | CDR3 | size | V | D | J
TGCGCCAGCAGCCAAACGGGGGTTTACACAGATACGCAGTATTTT | CASSQTGVYTDTQYF | few | TRBV4-1 | NA | TRBJ2-3
TGTGCCAGCAGCCTCGACTCCCTCACCGGGGAGCTGTTTTTT | CASSLDSLTGELFF | NA | TRBV7-2 | NA | TRBJ2-2
TGCGCCAGCAGCCGGGGGGGTTATATGAATGAAAAACTGTTTTTT | CASSRGGYMNEKLFF | NA | TRBV5-1 | NA | TRBJ1-4
TGTGCCAGTAGTATCAGGAACACTGAAGCTTTCTTT | CASSIRNTEAFF | NA | TRBV19 | NA | TRBJ1-1
TGCGCCAGCAGCTTGGACGGGGGAGGCTCTGGGGCCAACGTCCTGACTTTC | CASSLDGGGSGANVLTF | NA | TRBV5-1 | NA | TRBJ2-6
TGCGCCAGCAGCACCTTAGCTAGCACAGATACGCAGTATTTT | CASSTLASTDTQYF | NA | TRBV5-1 | NA | TRBJ2-3
TGCGCCAGCAGCCAAAAGGAACCGGGACAGGGGGTCTACGAGCAGTACTTC | CASSQKEPGQGVYEQYF | once | TRBV4-1 | TRBD1 | TRBJ2-7
TGTGCCAGCAGCTTGCCCCATGGGACTGAAGCTTTCTTT | CASSLPHGTEAFF | few | TRBV7-9 | NA | TRBJ1-1
TGTGCCAGCAGCTTGGGACAGGGGAGTACCGGGGAGCTGTTTTTT | CASSLGQGSTGELFF | NA | TRBV7-9 | TRBD1 | TRBJ2-2
TGTGCCAGCAGCTACGGGGGAGTGGAAGGAAAACTGTTTTTT | CASSYGGVEGKLFF | NA | TRBV5-4 | NA | TRBJ1-4
TGTGCCAGCAGCTGGGACAGGGGCGCTGAAGCTTTCTTT | CASSWDRGAEAFF | NA | TRBV7-2 | TRBD1 | TRBJ1-1
TGTGCCAGCAGTACAAATAGCGGGGGGGCCTTGTTCTTC | CASSTNSGGALFF | many | TRBV6-1 | TRBD2 | TRBJ2-1
TGTGCCAGCAGCTTCGACAGAGAAAATTCACCCCTCCACTTT | CASSFDRENSPLHF | once | TRBV9 | NA | TRBJ1-6
TGTGCCAGCAGCCGCGATGGGGCAGGAGGGGAAAAACTGTTTTTT | CASSRDGAGGEKLFF | NA | TRBV7-2 | NA | TRBJ1-4
TGTGCCACCAGCAGAGGACAGGGGGCGGCTGGCTACACCTTC | CATSRGQGAAGYTF | NA | TRBV15 | TRBD1 | TRBJ1-2
TGTGCCAGCAGGGGGGTAACGCTAAGCTCCTACAATGAGCAGTTCTTC | CASRGVTLSSYNEQFF | NA | TRBV7-9 | NA | TRBJ2-1
TGCGCCAGCAGTGAGTCCAGAGGCGGGAGGAGTCTGAATGAGCAGTTCTTC | CASSESRGGRSLNEQFF | few | TRBV10-1 | TRBD2 | TRBJ2-1
TGCGCCAGCAGCCCCCGGGACAGGGGGTCTGGGGAGACCCAGTACTTC | CASSPRDRGSGETQYF | few | TRBV4-1 | TRBD1 | TRBJ2-5
TGTGCCAGCAGTCCCGGGGTCTATAATTCACCCCTCCACTTT | CASSPGVYNSPLHF | NA | TRBV27 | NA | TRBJ1-6
TGCGCCAGCAGCCTGATGGGGACGGCTGCGGGTGGTTCTGGAAACACCATATATTTT | CASSLMGTAAGGSGNTIYF | NA | TRBV5-1 | NA | TRBJ1-3
TGTGCCAGCAGTGCTACCGGGAACACTGAAGCTTTCTTT | CASSATGNTEAFF | NA | TRBV2 | NA | TRBJ1-1
TGCGCCAGCAGCTTGGAAGGACTAGGGAACAATGAGCAGTTCTTC | CASSLEGLGNNEQFF | NA | TRBV5-1 | TRBD2 | TRBJ2-1
TGTGCCTGGAGTGTGTCTGGCAGTAATCAGCCCCAGCATTTT | CAWSVSGSNQPQHF | NA | TRBV30 | NA | TRBJ1-5
TGTGCCAGCTCCCGAGTTCTAGCGACCCAAGAGACCCAGTACTTC | CASSRVLATQETQYF | NA | TRBV18 | NA | TRBJ2-5
TGCGCCAGCAGCCGGTACAGCTCCTCGGGGGCCAACGTCCTGACTTTC | CASSRYSSSGANVLTF | NA | TRBV4-1 | NA | TRBJ2-6
TGTGCCTGGAGAAAACAAACAGGGACTGAAGCTTTCTTT | CAWRKQTGTEAFF | NA | TRBV30 | NA | TRBJ1-1
TGTGCCATCAGTGAGGGGGACAGCCCTAACTATGGCTACACCTTC | CAISEGDSPNYGYTF | NA | TRBV10-3 | TRBD1 | TRBJ1-2
TGCGCCAGCAGCCGGGGACAGGTCGGCTACGAGCAGTACTTC | CASSRGQVGYEQYF | NA | TRBV5-1 | TRBD1 | TRBJ2-7
TGCGCCAGCAGCCAGGCGCCTGTTACCGTCGGGACAGATACGCAGTATTTT | CASSQAPVTVGTDTQYF | once | TRBV4-3 | NA | TRBJ2-3